Shown below are 5 T cell receptor beta chains from a single sample sequenced in a study of cytomegalovirus exposure and HLA in healthy donors. PCR primers comprised 60 Vbeta and 13 Jbeta primers. Using immunoSEQ multiplex PCR, the repertoire was profiled, and TCRdb retains in-frame clones only, with some absent. The repertoire holds around 140,000 clones, with about three quarters as singletons. The specimen sequenced was PBMCs. These receptors all come from a male donor in good health and CMV-seronegative.

This chain joins TRBV27 and TRBJ2-7; D uncertain. The CDR3 covers 14 residues. Trimming removed 3 bases from V and 6 bases from J, with 15 bases in between. Germline assignment: CDR1 MNHEY and CDR2 SMNVEV (reference sequence). DNA of the CDR3: TGTGCCAGCAGTTTCGCGGCGGCCTTAAGCGAGCAGTACTTC. Translated, it gives CASSFAAALSEQYF.

This sequence joins TRBV7-2 and TRBJ2-7, with a possible D match to TRBD1 (6 bases). CDR3 length: 15 residues. Deletions cut 0 bases from V and 4 bases from J, with 13 bases between. CDR1 is SGHTA, CDR2 FQGNSA, per germline. CDR3 region: CASSLAAGRGYEQYF. In nucleotides, the CDR3 is TGTGCCAGCAGCTTAGCGGCGGGCAGGGGTTACGAGCAGTACTTC.

The chain has TRBV6-5 and TRBJ1-5; 7 bases fit TRBD1. The CDR3 is 14 amino acids. Losses at the gene ends were 6 bases for V and 1 base for J; bases not matched to a gene: 3. In germline, CDR1 is MNHEY, CDR2 SVGAGI. The CDR3 region has the DNA TGTGCCAGCAGACAGGGGCTCAGCAATCAGCCCCAGCATTTT. Amino acid sequence: CASRQGLSNQPQHF.

The V gene is TRBV18, the J gene TRBJ2-7; TRBD1 might be the D (6 bases). V dropped 3 bases and J dropped 5 bases, with 14 bases sitting between them. The length of the CDR3 is 14 residues. From germline, CDR1 is KGHSH and CDR2 LQKENI. The CDR3 here is CASSPNLGADEQYF. CDR3 sequence (DNA): TGTGCCAGCTCACCGAACCTGGGGGCTGACGAGCAGTACTTC.

The chain links TRBV4-1 to TRBJ2-7, with 7 nucleotides matching TRBD1. The CDR3 sequence is 15 residues long. Germline V gene sequence: CDR1 MGHRA, CDR2 YSYEKL. V lost 8 bases to trimming and J lost 3 bases; unmatched junction nucleotides: 13. The CDR3 region has the DNA TGCGCCAGCCACCCCGAGGGGGCCGACCTCTACGAGCAGTACTTC. Its translation: CASHPEGADLYEQYF.